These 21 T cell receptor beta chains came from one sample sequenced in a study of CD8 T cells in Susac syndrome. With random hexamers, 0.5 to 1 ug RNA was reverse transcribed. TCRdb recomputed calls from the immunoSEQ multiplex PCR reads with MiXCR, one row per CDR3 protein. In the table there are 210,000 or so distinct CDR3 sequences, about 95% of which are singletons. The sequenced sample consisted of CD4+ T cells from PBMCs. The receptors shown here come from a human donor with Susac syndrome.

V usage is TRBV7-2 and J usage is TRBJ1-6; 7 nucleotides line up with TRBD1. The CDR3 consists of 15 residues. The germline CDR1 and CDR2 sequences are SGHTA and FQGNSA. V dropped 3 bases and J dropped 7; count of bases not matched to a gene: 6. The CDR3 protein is CASSFTGVGNSPLHF. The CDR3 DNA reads TGTGCCAGCAGCTTCACAGGGGTGGGGAATTCACCCCTCCACTTT.

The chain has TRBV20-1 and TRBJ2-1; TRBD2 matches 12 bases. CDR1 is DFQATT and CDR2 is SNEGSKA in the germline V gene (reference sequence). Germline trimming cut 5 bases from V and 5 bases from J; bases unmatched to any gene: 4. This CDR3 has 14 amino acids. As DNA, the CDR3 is TGCAGTGCTGGACGGACTAGCGGGAACAATGAGCAGTTCTTC. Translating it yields CSAGRTSGNNEQFF.

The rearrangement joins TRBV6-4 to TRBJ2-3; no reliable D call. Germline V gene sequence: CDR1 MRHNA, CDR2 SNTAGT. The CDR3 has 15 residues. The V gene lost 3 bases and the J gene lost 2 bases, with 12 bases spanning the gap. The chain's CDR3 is CASSEMGGYTDTQYF. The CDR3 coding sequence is TGTGCCAGCAGTGAGATGGGCGGATACACAGATACGCAGTATTTT.

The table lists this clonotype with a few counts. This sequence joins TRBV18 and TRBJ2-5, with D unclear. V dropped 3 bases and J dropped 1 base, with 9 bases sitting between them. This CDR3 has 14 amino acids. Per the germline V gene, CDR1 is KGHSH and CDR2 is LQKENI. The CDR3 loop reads CASSPTGPQETQYF. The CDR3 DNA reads TGTGCCAGCTCACCCACCGGCCCCCAAGAGACCCAGTACTTC.

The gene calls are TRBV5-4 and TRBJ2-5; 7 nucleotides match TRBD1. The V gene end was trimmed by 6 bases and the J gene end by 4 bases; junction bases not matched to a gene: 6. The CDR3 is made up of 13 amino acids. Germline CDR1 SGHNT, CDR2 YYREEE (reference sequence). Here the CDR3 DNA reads TGTGCCAGCAAGGGGGCTGATCGAGAGACCCAGTACTTC. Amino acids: CASKGADRETQYF.

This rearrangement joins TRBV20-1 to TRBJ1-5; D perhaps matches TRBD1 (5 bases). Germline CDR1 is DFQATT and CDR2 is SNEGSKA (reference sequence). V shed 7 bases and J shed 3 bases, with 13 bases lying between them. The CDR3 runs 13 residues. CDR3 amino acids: CSGAGRANQPQHF. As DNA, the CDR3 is TGCAGTGGTGCAGGGAGGGCCAATCAGCCCCAGCATTTT.

The CDR3 sequence is CSASPENRRGDRNQPQHF. The CDR3 DNA follows: TGCAGTGCTTCCCCCGAGAACCGCAGGGGGGATAGGAATCAGCCCCAGCATTTT. The chain carries TRBV20-1 and TRBJ1-5; 7 nucleotides agree with TRBD1. V trimming: 5 bases; J trimming: 4 bases; junction bases outside the gene matches: 20. There are 18 residues in the CDR3. Germline CDR1 reads DFQATT; CDR2 reads SNEGSKA (reference sequence).

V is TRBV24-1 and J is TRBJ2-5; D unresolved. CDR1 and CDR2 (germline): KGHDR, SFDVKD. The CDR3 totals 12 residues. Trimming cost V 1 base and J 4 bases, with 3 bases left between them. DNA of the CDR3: TGTGCCACCAGTGATTTCAGAGAGACCCAGTACTTC. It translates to CATSDFRETQYF.

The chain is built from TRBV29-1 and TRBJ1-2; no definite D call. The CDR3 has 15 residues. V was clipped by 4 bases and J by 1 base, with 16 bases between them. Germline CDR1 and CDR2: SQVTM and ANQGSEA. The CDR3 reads CSVALSESINYGYTF. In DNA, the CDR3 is TGCAGCGTTGCTCTATCAGAATCCATTAACTATGGCTACACCTTC.

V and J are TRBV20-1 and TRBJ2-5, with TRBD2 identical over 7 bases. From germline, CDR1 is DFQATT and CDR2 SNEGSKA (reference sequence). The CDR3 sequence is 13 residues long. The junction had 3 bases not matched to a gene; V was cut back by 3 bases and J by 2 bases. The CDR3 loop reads CSARRGFQETQYF. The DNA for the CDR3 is TGCAGTGCTAGGCGGGGGTTTCAAGAGACCCAGTACTTC.

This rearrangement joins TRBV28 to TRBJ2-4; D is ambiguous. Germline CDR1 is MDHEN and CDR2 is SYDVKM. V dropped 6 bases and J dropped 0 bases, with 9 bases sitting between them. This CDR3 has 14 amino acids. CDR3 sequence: CASSPSEAKNIQYF. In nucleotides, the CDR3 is TGTGCCAGCAGCCCCTCTGAAGCCAAAAACATTCAGTACTTC.

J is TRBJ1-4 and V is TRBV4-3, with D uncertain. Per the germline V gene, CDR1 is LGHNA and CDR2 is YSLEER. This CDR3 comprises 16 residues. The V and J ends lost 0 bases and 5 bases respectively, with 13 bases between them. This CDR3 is CASSQEPRGVNEKLFF. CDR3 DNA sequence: TGCGCCAGCAGCCAAGAGCCCCGGGGAGTGAATGAAAAACTGTTTTTT.

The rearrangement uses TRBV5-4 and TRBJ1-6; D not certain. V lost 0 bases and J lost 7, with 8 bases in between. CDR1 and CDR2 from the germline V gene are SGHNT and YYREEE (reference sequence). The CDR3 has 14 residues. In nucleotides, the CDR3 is TGTGCCAGCAGCTTGGGTTCCCTCAATTCACCCCTCCACTTT. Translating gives CASSLGSLNSPLHF.

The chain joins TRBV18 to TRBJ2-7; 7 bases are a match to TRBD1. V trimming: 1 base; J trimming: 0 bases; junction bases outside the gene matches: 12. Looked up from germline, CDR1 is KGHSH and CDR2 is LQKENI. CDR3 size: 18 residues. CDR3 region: CASSPRQGEKSYSYEQYF. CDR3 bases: TGTGCCAGCTCACCACGGCAGGGGGAAAAATCCTACTCCTACGAGCAGTACTTC.

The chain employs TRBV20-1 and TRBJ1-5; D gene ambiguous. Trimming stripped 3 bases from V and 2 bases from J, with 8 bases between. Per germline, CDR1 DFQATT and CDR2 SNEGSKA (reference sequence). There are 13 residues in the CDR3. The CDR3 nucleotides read TGCAGTGCTAGTTTGACGGGCAATCAGCCCCAGCATTTT. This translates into CSASLTGNQPQHF.

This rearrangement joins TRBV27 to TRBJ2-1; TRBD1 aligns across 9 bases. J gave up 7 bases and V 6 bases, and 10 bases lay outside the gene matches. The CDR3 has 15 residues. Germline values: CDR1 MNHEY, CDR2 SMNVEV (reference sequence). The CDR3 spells CASRPAWDRVNEQFF. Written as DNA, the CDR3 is TGTGCCAGCAGACCTGCGTGGGACAGGGTGAATGAGCAGTTCTTC.

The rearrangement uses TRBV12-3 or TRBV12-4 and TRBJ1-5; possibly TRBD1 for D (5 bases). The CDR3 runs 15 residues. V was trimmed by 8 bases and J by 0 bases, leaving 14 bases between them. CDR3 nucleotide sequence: TGTGCCAGCCGGGTTTCGGGGGGTAGCAATCAGCCCCAGCATTTT. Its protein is CASRVSGGSNQPQHF.

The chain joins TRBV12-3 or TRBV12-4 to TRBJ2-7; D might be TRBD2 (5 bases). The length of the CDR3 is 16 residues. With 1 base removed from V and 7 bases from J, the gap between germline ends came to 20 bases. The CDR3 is CASSLGNSAGGFEQYF. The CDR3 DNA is TGTGCCAGCAGTTTAGGTAACAGTGCCGGAGGTTTTGAGCAGTACTTC.

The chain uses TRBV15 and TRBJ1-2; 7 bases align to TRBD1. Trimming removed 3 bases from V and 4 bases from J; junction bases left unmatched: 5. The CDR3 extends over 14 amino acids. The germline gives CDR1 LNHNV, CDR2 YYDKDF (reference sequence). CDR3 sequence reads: CATSSRRDSYGYTF. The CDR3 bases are TGTGCCACCAGCAGCCGCCGGGACAGCTATGGCTACACCTTC.

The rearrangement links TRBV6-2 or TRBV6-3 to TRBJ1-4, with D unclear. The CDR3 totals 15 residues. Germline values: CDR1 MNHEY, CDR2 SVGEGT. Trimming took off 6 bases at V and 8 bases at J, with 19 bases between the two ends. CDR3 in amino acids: CASRLSGSRAEKLFF. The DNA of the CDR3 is TGTGCCAGCAGGCTAAGCGGAAGTCGAGCGGAAAAACTGTTTTTT.

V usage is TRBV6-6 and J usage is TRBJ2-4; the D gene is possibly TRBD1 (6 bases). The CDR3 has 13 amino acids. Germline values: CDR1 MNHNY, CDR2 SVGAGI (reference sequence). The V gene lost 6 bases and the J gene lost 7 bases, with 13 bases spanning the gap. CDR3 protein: CASRDSRTNIQYF. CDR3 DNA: TGTGCCAGCAGGGACAGTCGTACTAACATTCAGTACTTC.